Listed below are T cell receptor beta chains from one sample, sequenced in a study of Graves' ophthalmopathy and Graves' hyperthyroidism. TCRdb re-called the multiplex PCR reads through MiXCR, storing one row per CDR3 protein. Among around 400,000 distinct CDR3 sequences listed, approximately 21% were seen once. The specimen sequenced was peripheral blood. Receptors originate from a young woman with stable Graves' hyperthyroidism. Each CDR3 is given with its conserved first and last residue. D genes are given only for firm matches. Clone size appears in some rows only: once, few, many, or a class for an expanded clone.

D gene,clone size,J gene,V gene,CDR3 protein,CDR3 DNA
-,many,TRBJ2-7,TRBV7-9,CASSGGTRSSYEQYF,TGTGCCAGCAGTGGGGGAACAAGGAGCTCCTACGAGCAGTACTTC
TRBD1,many,TRBJ2-7,TRBV20-1,CSSPGTGGYEQYF,TGCAGTTCACCAGGGACAGGGGGATACGAGCAGTACTTC
-,many,TRBJ2-7,TRBV7-2,CASSLGSRGLSYEQYF,TGTGCCAGCAGCTTAGGGAGTCGGGGACTGAGCTACGAGCAGTACTTC
-,-,TRBJ2-7,TRBV6-2/TRBV6-3,CASSYSGLPSSYEQYF,TGTGCCAGCAGTTACTCGGGGCTCCCGAGCTCCTACGAGCAGTACTTC
-,-,TRBJ2-2,TRBV7-2,CASSYRSRDLQELFF,TGTGCCAGCAGTTATCGGTCGAGGGACTTGCAGGAGCTGTTTTTT
-,-,TRBJ1-5,TRBV27,CASSDPSASNQPQHF,TGTGCCAGCAGTGACCCAAGCGCCAGCAATCAGCCCCAGCATTTT
-,many,TRBJ2-5,TRBV11-2,CASSLGPAETQYF,TGTGCCAGCAGCCTAGGTCCGGCGGAGACCCAGTACTTC
-,-,TRBJ2-5,TRBV27,CASSLSPFTAQYF,TGTGCCAGCAGTTTATCCCCCTTCACGGCCCAGTACTTC
TRBD1,many,TRBJ2-7,TRBV12-3/TRBV12-4,CASSKGQGYEQYF,TGTGCCAGCAGTAAGGGACAGGGCTACGAGCAGTACTTC
-,many,TRBJ1-3,TRBV29-1,CSGLGGSSGNTIYF,TGCAGCGGCCTAGGAGGCTCCTCTGGAAACACCATATATTTT
TRBD1,-,TRBJ2-7,TRBV5-1,CASSTGLTYEQYF,TGCGCCAGTTCGACAGGGCTGACCTACGAGCAGTACTTC
-,many,TRBJ1-5,TRBV6-2/TRBV6-3,CASSYDGQSNQPQHF,TGTGCCAGCAGTTACGACGGACAAAGCAATCAGCCCCAGCATTTT
-,many,TRBJ1-1,TRBV6-2/TRBV6-3,CASSRGFKGEAFF,TGTGCCAGCAGCCGAGGATTTAAGGGTGAAGCTTTCTTT
TRBD2,many,TRBJ2-7,TRBV6-5,CASTRLAGDHEQYF,TGTGCCAGCACTAGACTAGCGGGAGACCACGAGCAGTACTTC
-,many,TRBJ2-2,TRBV28,CASSLNRGAPRGELFF,TGTGCCAGCAGTTTAAACCGAGGGGCCCCTAGAGGGGAGCTGTTTTTT
-,-,TRBJ1-1,TRBV11-1,CASSIFPGGLEAEAFF,TGTGCCAGCAGCATCTTTCCCGGGGGCTTGGAGGCTGAAGCTTTCTTT
-,many,TRBJ1-1,TRBV5-1,CASSRGTSMNTEAFF,TGCGCCAGCAGCCGCGGGACGTCGATGAACACTGAAGCTTTCTTT
TRBD2,many,TRBJ2-7,TRBV6-1,CASSDGLGPYEQYF,TGTGCCAGCAGTGATGGACTAGGCCCCTACGAGCAGTACTTC
-,many,TRBJ1-6,TRBV11-2,CASSLYGSPLHF,TGTGCCAGCAGCCTATACGGTTCACCCCTCCACTTT
-,few,TRBJ2-5,TRBV9,CASSVVRRKETQYF,TGTGCCAGCAGCGTAGTAAGGCGGAAAGAGACCCAGTACTTC
TRBD1,many,TRBJ1-5,TRBV19,CASSILQGNQPQHF,TGTGCCAGTAGTATATTACAGGGGAACCAGCCCCAGCATTTT
-,many,TRBJ2-7,TRBV20-1,CSARKLVFLYEQYF,TGCAGTGCTAGAAAGTTAGTATTCCTCTACGAGCAGTACTTC
-,many,TRBJ2-7,TRBV20-1,CSALARGRATYEQYF,TGCAGTGCCCTAGCTCGAGGCAGGGCGACCTACGAGCAGTACTTC
-,many,TRBJ1-2,TRBV6-1,CASSEWGQNYGYTF,TGTGCCAGCAGTGAATGGGGCCAGAACTATGGCTACACCTTC
-,many,TRBJ2-2,TRBV7-2,CASSPIWNTGELFF,TGTGCCAGCAGCCCGATCTGGAACACCGGGGAGCTGTTTTTT
-,many,TRBJ1-1,TRBV12-3/TRBV12-4,CAGLRGAATEAFF,TGTGCCGGCCTACGGGGGGCGGCCACTGAAGCTTTCTTT
-,many,TRBJ1-1,TRBV15,CATSRDEEYTEAFF,TGTGCCACCAGCAGAGATGAAGAGTACACTGAAGCTTTCTTT
-,many,TRBJ2-5,TRBV11-2,CASSFDLAEETQYF,TGTGCCAGCAGCTTTGACCTAGCAGAAGAGACCCAGTACTTC